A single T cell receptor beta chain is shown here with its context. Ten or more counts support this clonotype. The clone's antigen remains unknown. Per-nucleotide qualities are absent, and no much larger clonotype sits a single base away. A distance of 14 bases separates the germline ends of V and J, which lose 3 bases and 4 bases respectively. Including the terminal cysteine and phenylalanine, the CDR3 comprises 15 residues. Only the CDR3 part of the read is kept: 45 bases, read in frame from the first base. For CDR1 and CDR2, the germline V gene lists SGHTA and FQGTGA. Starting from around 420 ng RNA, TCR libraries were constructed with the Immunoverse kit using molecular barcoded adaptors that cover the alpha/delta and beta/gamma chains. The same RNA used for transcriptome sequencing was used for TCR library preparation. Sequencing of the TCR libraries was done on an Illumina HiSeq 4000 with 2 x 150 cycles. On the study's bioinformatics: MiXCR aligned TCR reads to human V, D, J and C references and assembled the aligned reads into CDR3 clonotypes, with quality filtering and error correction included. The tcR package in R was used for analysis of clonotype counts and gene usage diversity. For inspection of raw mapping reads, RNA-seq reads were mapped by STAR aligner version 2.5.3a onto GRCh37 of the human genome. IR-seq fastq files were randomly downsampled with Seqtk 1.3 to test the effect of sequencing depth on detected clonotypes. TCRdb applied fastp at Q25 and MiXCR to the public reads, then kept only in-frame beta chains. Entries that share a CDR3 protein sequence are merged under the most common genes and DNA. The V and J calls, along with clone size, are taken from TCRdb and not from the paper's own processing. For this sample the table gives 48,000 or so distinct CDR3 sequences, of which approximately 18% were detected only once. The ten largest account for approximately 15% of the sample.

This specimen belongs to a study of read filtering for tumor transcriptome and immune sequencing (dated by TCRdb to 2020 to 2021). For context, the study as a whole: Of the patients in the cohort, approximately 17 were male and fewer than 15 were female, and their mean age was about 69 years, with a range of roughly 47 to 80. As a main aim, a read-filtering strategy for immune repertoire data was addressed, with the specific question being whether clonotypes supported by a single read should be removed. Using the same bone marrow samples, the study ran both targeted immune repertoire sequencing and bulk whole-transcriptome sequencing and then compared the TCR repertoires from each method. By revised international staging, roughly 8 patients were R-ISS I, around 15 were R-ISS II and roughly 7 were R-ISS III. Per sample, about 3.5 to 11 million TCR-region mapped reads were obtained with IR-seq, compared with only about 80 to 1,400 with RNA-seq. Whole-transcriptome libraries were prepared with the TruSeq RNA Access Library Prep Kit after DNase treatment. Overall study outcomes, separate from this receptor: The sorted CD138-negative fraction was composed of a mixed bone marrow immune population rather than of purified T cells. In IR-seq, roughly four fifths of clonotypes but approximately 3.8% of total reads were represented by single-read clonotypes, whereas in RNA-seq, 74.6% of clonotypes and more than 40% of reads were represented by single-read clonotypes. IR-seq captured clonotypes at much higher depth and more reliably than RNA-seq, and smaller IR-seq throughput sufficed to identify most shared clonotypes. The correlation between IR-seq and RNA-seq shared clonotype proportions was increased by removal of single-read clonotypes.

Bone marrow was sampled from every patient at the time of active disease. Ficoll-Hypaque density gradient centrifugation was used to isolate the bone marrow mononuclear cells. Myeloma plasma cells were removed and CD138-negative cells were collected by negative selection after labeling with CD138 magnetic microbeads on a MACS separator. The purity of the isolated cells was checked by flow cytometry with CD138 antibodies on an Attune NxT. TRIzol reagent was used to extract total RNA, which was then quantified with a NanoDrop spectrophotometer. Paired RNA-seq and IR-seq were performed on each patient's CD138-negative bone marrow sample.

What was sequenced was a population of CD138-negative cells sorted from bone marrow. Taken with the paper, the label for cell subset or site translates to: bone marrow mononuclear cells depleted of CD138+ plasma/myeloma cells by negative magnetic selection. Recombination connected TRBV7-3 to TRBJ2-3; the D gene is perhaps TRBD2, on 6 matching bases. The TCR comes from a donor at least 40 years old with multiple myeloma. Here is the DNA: TGTGCCAGCAGCTTGTTTGCGGGAAGGGCAGATACGCAGTATTTT. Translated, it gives CASSLFAGRADTQYF.